One and the same sample provided the 15 T cell receptor beta chains below, sequenced in a study of blood T cell repertoires in COVID-19. Data came from immunoSEQ multiplex PCR; TCRdb stores just in-frame clones and leaves some out. Altogether 100,000 to 150,000 clones are present, more than 90% being singletons, with the ten largest covering about 4%. The sequencing sample was made of peripheral blood. These receptors originate from a man over 45 with active COVID-19.

V gene TRBV7-9 combines with J gene TRBJ2-1; D remains unclear. CDR1 is SEHNR, CDR2 FQNEAQ, per germline (reference sequence). Between the trimmed V and J ends, which lost 5 bases and 3 bases, there was a span of 11 bases. CDR3 length equals 14 residues. The CDR3: CASSPPTLYNEQFF. CDR3 nucleotides: TGTGCCAGCAGCCCCCCGACACTCTACAATGAGCAGTTCTTC.

This sequence joins TRBV19 and TRBJ2-1; the match to TRBD2 covers 10 bases. V gave up 5 bases and J gave up 12 bases; unmatched junction bases: 4. The V gene's germline CDR1 is LNHDA and CDR2 SQIVND (reference sequence). This CDR3 spans 12 amino acids. The CDR3 loop is CASSGSGRGQFF. The CDR3, as DNA: TGTGCCAGTAGTGGCAGCGGGAGGGGGCAGTTCTTC.

The chain links TRBV1 to TRBJ2-5; the D call of TRBD2 is as the table states it, not checked on the DNA. TRBV1 is marked as a pseudogene. The CDR3 covers 12 residues. CDR3 protein: CTSGPSRETQYF. The CDR3, as DNA: TGCACCAGCGGTCCTAGTCGGGAGACCCAGTACTTC.

This clone has just one count. The chain joins TRBV4-1 to TRBJ1-2, with D maybe TRBD1 (6 bases). The germline V and J ends were trimmed by 0 bases and 2 bases, with 13 bases remaining between them. Germline values: CDR1 MGHRA, CDR2 YSYEKL. CDR3 size: 16 residues. The CDR3 here is CASSQDPGGANYGYTF. The CDR3 DNA is TGCGCCAGCAGCCAAGATCCGGGGGGCGCAAACTATGGCTACACCTTC.

This chain links TRBV2 with TRBJ1-1; possibly TRBD1 for D (6 bases). This CDR3 contains 15 residues. Germline assignment: CDR1 SNHLY and CDR2 FYNNEI. Between the trimmed V and J ends, which lost 4 bases and 0 bases, there was a span of 12 bases. The CDR3 sequence: CASSGTGHMNTEAFF. The CDR3 region has the DNA TGTGCCAGCAGTGGGACGGGACACATGAACACTGAAGCTTTCTTT.

The CDR3 bases are TGTGCCAGCAGCCCAAAAGCGAACATTCAGTACTTC. Its translation: CASSPKANIQYF. The chain employs TRBV6-6 and TRBJ2-4; D ambiguous. CDR3 length: 12 residues. Germline CDR1 MNHNY, CDR2 SVGAGI (reference sequence). The V end was cut by 6 bases, the J end by 7 bases, with 10 bases between.

The chain's CDR3 is CASSFREFRPLHF. DNA of the CDR3: TGTGCCAGCAGCTTCCGGGAATTTAGACCCCTCCACTTT. This rearrangement joins TRBV5-6 to TRBJ1-6; D remains ambiguous. The CDR3 has 13 residues. CDR1 SGHDT and CDR2 YYEEEE come from the germline V gene. The V and J ends lost 2 bases and 12 bases respectively, with 12 bases between them.

The rearrangement links TRBV7-2 to TRBJ2-1, with TRBD2 identical over 11 bases. CDR1 is SGHTA and CDR2 is FQGNSA in the germline V gene. The V and J ends lost 3 bases and 0 bases, in that order; junction bases with no gene match: 7. This CDR3 has 18 amino acids. The CDR3 loop reads CASSFIAGGLNSYNEQFF. The CDR3 bases are TGTGCCAGCAGCTTTATAGCGGGAGGGCTCAACTCCTACAATGAGCAGTTCTTC.

This chain joins TRBV9 and TRBJ1-4; D remains ambiguous. Trimming removed 0 bases at V and 4 bases at J, with 7 bases between. The CDR3 covers 14 residues. Germline loops: CDR1 SGDLS, CDR2 YYNGEE. Here the CDR3 DNA reads TGTGCCAGCAGCGTAGCGTTCAGTAATGAAAAACTGTTTTTT. As protein: CASSVAFSNEKLFF.

The gene calls are TRBV16 and TRBJ1-1, with D possibly being TRBD1 (5 bases). The CDR3 totals 15 residues. CDR1 and CDR2 (germline): KGHSY, FQNENV. V was clipped by 0 bases and J by 0 bases, with 8 bases between them. CDR3 DNA sequence: TGTGCCAGCAGCCAATCGGGGGGGTTGAACACTGAAGCTTTCTTT. Translation: CASSQSGGLNTEAFF.

The chain employs TRBV6-1 and TRBJ1-3; 7 bases fit TRBD1. J was trimmed by 4 bases and V by 0 bases; bases with no gene match: 0. This CDR3 has 14 amino acids. The germline V gene has CDR1 MNHNS and CDR2 SASEGT. CDR3 DNA sequence: TGTGCCAGCAGTGAAGCGACAGGGGGAAACACCATATATTTT. Encoded protein: CASSEATGGNTIYF.

The chain employs TRBV29-1 and TRBJ1-4; TRBD1 is a possible D gene (5 bases). This CDR3 is built from 12 residues. V lost 2 bases to trimming and J lost 9 bases, with 10 bases between them. From germline, CDR1 is SQVTM and CDR2 ANQGSEA. This CDR3 is CSVELAGQKLFF. The CDR3, as DNA: TGCAGCGTTGAACTGGCAGGGCAAAAACTGTTTTTT.

CDR3 loop: CASSPSTQGSTDTQYF. The CDR3 DNA sequence: TGCGCCAGCAGCCCTTCTACGCAGGGTAGCACAGATACGCAGTATTTT. V and J are TRBV5-1 and TRBJ2-3; TRBD1 is a possible D gene (5 bases). Germline lookup yields CDR1 SGHRS and CDR2 YFSETQ. The CDR3 sequence is 16 residues long. Trimming took off 4 bases at V and 0 bases at J, with 15 bases between the two ends.

This clone has a handful of counts. The chain has TRBV7-9 and TRBJ1-2; D perhaps matches TRBD1 (5 bases). V lost 4 bases, J lost 7 bases, and 28 bases lay in between. Looked up from germline, CDR1 is SEHNR and CDR2 is FQNEAQ (reference sequence). The CDR3 runs 18 residues. The CDR3 spells CASSSLAGGRRYSGGYTF. DNA for the CDR3: TGTGCCAGCAGCTCTCTCGCGGGGGGAAGGCGGTATAGCGGTGGCTACACCTTC.

The chain has TRBV19 and TRBJ1-3; tentatively, D is TRBD1 (5 bases). CDR3 length: 16 amino acids. Germline V gene sequence: CDR1 LNHDA, CDR2 SQIVND (reference sequence). V was cut by 3 bases and J by 1 base, with 13 bases left in between. This CDR3 is CASSILQAGSGNTIYF. CDR3 DNA sequence: TGTGCCAGTAGTATTTTGCAGGCAGGGTCTGGAAACACCATATATTTT.